This T cell receptor (beta chain) was captured by sequencing in a study of cytotoxic CD8 clonotypes in ibrutinib-treated CLL. As for the study in general: Responses: around 24 partial, 2 complete; after median around 70 months, about 15 stayed remitted, roughly 12 progressed. General study results and limits: Clonality was higher at ibrutinib response and returned toward baseline at progression.

This CDR3 region has 14 residues. From germline, CDR1 is SGHRS and CDR2 YFSETQ. V lost 0 bases and J lost 1, with 7 bases in between. Clones were read by immunoSEQ multiplex PCR, and TCRdb kept only the in-frame ones, dropping some. The data show tens of thousands of clones, approximately 68% seen once. Concerning this clone: The antigen is not known.

The TCR comes from a human donor with chronic lymphocytic leukemia. Sequencing used PBMCs, obtained after 24 months of ibrutinib treatment. The chain employs TRBV5-1 and TRBJ1-1; no clear D. CDR3 loop: CASSLVGENTEAFF. In DNA, the CDR3 is TGCGCCAGCAGCTTGGTTGGGGAGAACACTGAAGCTTTCTTT. Combining the CDR3 with reference TRBV5-1 and TRBJ1-1 gives the whole variable domain KAGVTQTPRYLIKTRGQQVTLSCSPISGHRSVSWYQQTPGQGLQFLFEYFSETQRNKGNFPGRFSGRQFSNSRSEMNVSTLELGDSALYLCASSLVGENTEAFFGQGTRLTVV.